Listed below are T cell receptor beta chains from one sample, sequenced in a study of human T cells and chemical hapten exposure. TCRdb reanalysed the RACE reads using MiXCR and keeps one entry per CDR3 protein. The sample consists of 38,000 or so distinct CDR3 sequences, around 9.5% of them appearing once. The sequences come from whole blood, collected in connection with sensitization to the hapten diphenylcyclopropenone (DPC). The receptors come from a man between 45 and 60 years old with alopecia areata. Some clones in this sample may be carry-over from other donors' samples. Both conserved end residues are part of each CDR3. The D gene is left open where the match is weak. Clone size appears in some rows only: once, few, many, or a class for an expanded clone.

J gene,D gene,V gene,clone size,CDR3 protein,CDR3 DNA
TRBJ1-5,TRBD1,TRBV28,many,CASSFGQGAYPGNQPQHF,TGTGCCAGCAGTTTCGGGCAGGGGGCCTATCCGGGCAATCAGCCCCAGCATTTT
TRBJ2-3,.,TRBV29-1,few,CSVGAGHHADTQYF,TGCAGCGTTGGGGCCGGCCACCACGCAGATACGCAGTATTTT
TRBJ2-6,TRBD2,TRBV18,once,CASSSGLAGTGANVLTF,TGTGCCAGCTCATCGGGACTAGCGGGAACTGGGGCCAACGTCCTGACTTTC
TRBJ1-3,.,TRBV4-3,few,CASSQDGNTIYF,TGCGCCAGCAGCCAGGACGGAAACACCATATATTTT
TRBJ1-2,TRBD1,TRBV13,few,CASSWGTGLPTF,TGTGCCAGCAGCTGGGGGACAGGGTTACCCACCTTC
TRBJ2-2,.,TRBV6-1,.,CASSVIDTGELFF,TGTGCCAGCAGTGTCATAGACACCGGGGAGCTGTTTTTT
TRBJ2-7,.,TRBV20-1,.,CSARVAGDDSYEQYF,TGCAGTGCTAGAGTTGCGGGTGACGACTCCTACGAGCAGTACTTC
TRBJ2-7,TRBD1,TRBV29-1,.,CSVGLGQDYEQYF,TGCAGCGTGGGTCTGGGACAGGACTACGAGCAGTACTTC
TRBJ2-7,TRBD2,TRBV9,many,CASSVGVSGISYEQYF,TGTGCCAGCAGCGTAGGGGTTAGCGGGATCTCCTACGAGCAGTACTTC
TRBJ1-1,.,TRBV10-2,many,CASIGPPPWLENTEAFF,TGCGCCAGCATTGGGCCCCCGCCCTGGCTGGAGAACACTGAAGCTTTCTTT
TRBJ2-7,TRBD2,TRBV9,.,CASSPTSGTSYEQYF,TGTGCCAGCAGCCCGACTAGCGGAACCTCCTACGAGCAGTACTTC
TRBJ1-1,TRBD1,TRBV14,many,CASSFYRGSAEAFF,TGTGCCAGCAGCTTTTACAGGGGTTCGGCTGAAGCTTTCTTT
TRBJ2-3,TRBD2,TRBV6-6,.,CASSYQGLAVTDTQYF,TGTGCCAGCAGTTACCAGGGACTAGCGGTCACAGATACGCAGTATTTT
TRBJ2-7,TRBD2,TRBV4-1,.,CASSPGTSGAYEQYF,TGCGCCAGCAGCCCCGGGACTAGCGGTGCCTACGAGCAGTACTTC
TRBJ2-2,TRBD2,TRBV6-2/TRBV6-3,.,CASSGLAVNTGELFF,TGTGCCAGCAGTGGACTAGCGGTCAACACCGGGGAGCTGTTTTTT
TRBJ2-5,.,TRBV29-1,.,CSVDLASSETQYF,TGCAGCGTTGATTTGGCTAGTTCGGAGACCCAGTACTTC
TRBJ2-1,.,TRBV28,many,CASSLRAPNEQFF,TGTGCCAGCAGTTTAAGGGCTCCCAATGAGCAGTTCTTC
TRBJ1-1,.,TRBV7-2,few,CASSLEGRVGTEAFF,TGTGCCAGCAGCTTAGAGGGCCGGGTGGGCACTGAAGCTTTCTTT
TRBJ1-5,.,TRBV28,many,CASSLDGQGGQPQHF,TGTGCCAGCAGTTTGGATGGGCAGGGAGGTCAGCCCCAGCATTTT
TRBJ2-1,.,TRBV6-5,few,CASSPRLPRTSEQFF,TGTGCCAGCAGCCCACGTCTCCCCCGGACAAGTGAGCAGTTCTTC
TRBJ2-1,.,TRBV20-1,.,CSAQGVQRVYNEQFF,TGCAGTGCCCAGGGTGTGCAGCGGGTTTACAATGAGCAGTTCTTC
TRBJ2-7,.,TRBV28,.,CASSPRTNTYEQYF,TGTGCCAGCAGTCCCCGGACAAATACCTACGAGCAGTACTTC
TRBJ2-7,.,TRBV6-2/TRBV6-3,many,CASRRTARSYEQYF,TGTGCCAGCCGTCGAACGGCGAGGAGCTACGAGCAGTACTTC
TRBJ2-1,TRBD1,TRBV7-3,many,CASSPQGLGEQFF,TGTGCCAGCAGCCCACAGGGGTTGGGGGAGCAGTTCTTC
TRBJ2-2,.,TRBV12-3/TRBV12-4,many,CASSLGAREATVNTGELFF,TGTGCCAGCAGTTTAGGAGCCCGGGAAGCCACGGTGAACACCGGGGAGCTGTTTTTT